Below, 26 T cell receptor beta chains from the same sample are listed, as sequenced in a study of T cells in Graves' hyperthyroidism and ophthalmopathy. The TCR beta CDR3 regions underwent amplification using RNA transcripts as the source. Using the HTBI primer set, a first-round RT-PCR was run on the TCR CDR3. One entry per CDR3 protein, called by TCRdb with MiXCR from the multiplex PCR reads. The sample holds some 350,000 distinct CDR3 sequences; around a sixth are singletons and the top ten take about a quarter. The sequencing input was blood. The receptors were gathered from a woman younger than 35 with Graves' hyperthyroidism that later progressed to Graves' ophthalmopathy.

This clonotype showed up many times. The chain carries TRBV6-2 or TRBV6-3 and TRBJ1-1, with D possibly TRBD1 on 6 matching bases. This CDR3 contains 14 residues. V was shortened by 2 bases and J by 4 bases, with 11 bases between the two germline ends. The germline V gene has CDR1 MNHEY and CDR2 SVGEGT. CDR3 bases: TGTGCCAGCAGTTACGGGGGCGCAGGCACTGAAGCTTTCTTT. It specifies CASSYGGAGTEAFF.

The chain carries TRBV7-9 and TRBJ1-3; unclear D gene. Trimming took 1 base from V and 7 from J, leaving 2 bases between them. The CDR3 is 11 amino acids. Germline V gene sequence: CDR1 SEHNR, CDR2 FQNEAQ (reference sequence). CDR3 nucleotides: TGTGCCAGCAGCTTAGAGAACACCATATATTTT. This translates into CASSLENTIYF.

This clonotype was observed many times. This chain joins TRBV30 and TRBJ2-7, with D tentatively TRBD1 or TRBD2 (5 bases each). The CDR3 is made up of 14 amino acids. V was pared by 2 bases and J by 5 bases, with 16 bases between. Germline CDR1 GTSNPN, CDR2 SVGIG (reference sequence). CDR3 nucleotide sequence: TGTGCCTGGAGTCGCCCGGGGCTATTTAACGAGCAGTACTTC. Its protein is CAWSRPGLFNEQYF.

This clonotype has a handful of counts. The chain combines TRBV27 with TRBJ2-1; possible D gene TRBD2, 5 bases. This CDR3 region has 16 residues. Trimming cost V 4 bases and J 8 bases, with 21 bases left between them. Germline CDR1 and CDR2: MNHEY and SMNVEV (reference sequence). CDR3 in amino acids: CASSSALDYNKDEQFF. CDR3 DNA sequence: TGTGCCAGCAGTTCAGCACTAGACTACAATAAGGATGAGCAGTTCTTC.

At least ten counts were recorded for this clonotype. The V and J genes are TRBV6-1 and TRBJ2-3; D is possibly TRBD1 (6 bases). Germline V lookup: CDR1 MNHNS, CDR2 SASEGT. The CDR3 runs 15 residues. Trimming stripped 7 bases from V and 1 base from J, with 15 bases between. CDR3 protein: CASKWGRKGTDTQYF. DNA of the CDR3: TGTGCCAGCAAATGGGGGCGGAAGGGCACAGATACGCAGTATTTT.

The chain combines TRBV29-1 with TRBJ2-2, with D possibly matching TRBD2 (6 bases). The CDR3 totals 17 residues. Trimming took 1 base from V and 6 from J, leaving 21 bases between them. The germline CDR1 and CDR2 sequences are SQVTM and ANQGSEA. The CDR3 protein is CSVEASGQGGIAGELFF. CDR3 coding DNA: TGCAGCGTTGAAGCCAGCGGCCAGGGAGGAATCGCCGGGGAGCTGTTTTTT.

There are many counts of this clonotype. For the CDR3, the DNA is TGTGCCAGCAGCCTTGCCGGGACAGCCCGACAAGAGACCCAGTACTTC. Translated: CASSLAGTARQETQYF. V gene TRBV2 combines with J gene TRBJ2-5; 7 nucleotides align to TRBD1. Germline V gives CDR1 SNHLY, CDR2 FYNNEI. CDR3 length: 16 amino acids. The V segment lost 6 bases and the J segment 2 bases; nucleotides outside the gene matches: 12.

This clonotype was recorded a few times. The V gene is TRBV5-5, the J gene TRBJ2-7, with unresolved D. CDR1 SGHKS and CDR2 YYEKEE come from the germline V gene (reference sequence). Trimming stripped 7 bases from V and 0 bases from J, with 8 bases between. This CDR3 is built from 12 residues. This CDR3 is CASRASSYEQYF. CDR3 sequence (DNA): TGTGCCAGCCGGGCGAGCTCCTACGAGCAGTACTTC.

This clonotype appeared a few times. The V gene is TRBV28, the J gene TRBJ2-7; 11 positions agree with TRBD1. The trim removed 1 base at V and 5 bases at J, leaving 4 bases unmatched. Germline V gives CDR1 MDHEN, CDR2 SYDVKM. The CDR3 runs to 15 residues. The CDR3 region has the DNA TGTGCCAGCAGTTTATCGAGGACAGGGGGCAACGAGCAGTACTTC. Protein: CASSLSRTGGNEQYF.

The chain recombines TRBV9 with TRBJ1-1; D uncertain. Germline values: CDR1 SGDLS, CDR2 YYNGEE. This CDR3 comprises 15 residues. V shed 1 base and J shed 5 bases, with 15 bases lying between them. CDR3 DNA: TGTGCCAGCAGCGTATCAATCGGTGAGGGAACTGAAGCTTTCTTT. Protein: CASSVSIGEGTEAFF.

The rearrangement joins TRBV5-5 to TRBJ2-7; D uncertain. From germline, CDR1 is SGHKS and CDR2 YYEKEE (reference sequence). V was pared by 2 bases and J by 7 bases, with 13 bases between. The CDR3 sequence is 13 residues long. The CDR3 DNA reads as TGTGCCAGCAGCTTAGCGAGTGAACTGGAGCAGTACTTC. Encoded protein: CASSLASELEQYF.

This clonotype has a handful of counts. The rearrangement uses TRBV28 and TRBJ2-3, with 11 positions matching TRBD2. V dropped 1 base and J dropped 1; count of bases not matched to a gene: 7. The CDR3 length is 18 residues. The germline gives CDR1 MDHEN, CDR2 SYDVKM. The CDR3 sequence: CASSLLSTSGRGTDTQYF. CDR3 coding DNA: TGTGCCAGCAGTTTATTAAGTACTAGCGGGAGAGGCACAGATACGCAGTATTTT.

This clonotype was recorded many times. The chain has TRBV20-1 and TRBJ1-5, with 7 bases that match TRBD1. Per germline, CDR1 DFQATT and CDR2 SNEGSKA (reference sequence). V lost 0 bases, J lost 5 bases, and 10 bases stayed unmatched. The CDR3 length is 16 residues. The CDR3 nucleotides read TGCAGTGCTAGAGACCGCTCTCAGGGGACAGATCAGCCCCAGCATTTT. Translated: CSARDRSQGTDQPQHF.

This clonotype was picked up many times. V is TRBV2 and J is TRBJ1-5; D gene ambiguous. The CDR3 is 12 amino acids. Trimming cost V 3 bases and J 5 bases, with 5 bases left between them. The germline V gene encodes CDR1 SNHLY and CDR2 FYNNEI. CDR3 amino acids: CASSDGYQPQHF. DNA of the CDR3: TGTGCCAGCAGTGATGGGTATCAGCCCCAGCATTTT.

The chain couples TRBV20-1 to TRBJ2-7; the match to TRBD1 covers 12 bases. Trimming cost V 0 bases and J 8 bases; bases outside gene matches: 8. The CDR3 is made up of 15 amino acids. The germline CDR1 and CDR2 sequences are DFQATT and SNEGSKA (reference sequence). CDR3 in DNA: TGCAGTGCTAGAGACGGGACAGGGGGCGGTTGGCAGCAGTACTTC. It yields the protein CSARDGTGGGWQQYF.

This clonotype was counted only a few times. The chain recombines TRBV9 with TRBJ1-1; D is unclear. The CDR3 is made up of 15 amino acids. The germline CDR1 and CDR2 sequences are SGDLS and YYNGEE. V was clipped by 0 bases and J by 0 bases, with 9 bases between them. CDR3 nucleotides: TGTGCCAGCAGCGTAGGGCACAGCCTGAACACTGAAGCTTTCTTT. Translated: CASSVGHSLNTEAFF.

The gene calls are TRBV28 and TRBJ2-7; 10 bases map to TRBD2. Germline V gives CDR1 MDHEN, CDR2 SYDVKM. There are 18 residues in the CDR3. V shed 2 bases and J 3 bases; nucleotides not matched to a gene: 13. This CDR3 is CASSLRAPGLAADYEQYF. CDR3 nucleotide sequence: TGTGCCAGCAGTTTAAGGGCCCCCGGACTAGCGGCGGACTACGAGCAGTACTTC.

The chain recombines TRBV6-9 with TRBJ2-1, with D possibly being TRBD1 or TRBD2 (5 bases each). The CDR3 extends over 15 amino acids. In germline, CDR1 is MNHGY, CDR2 SVAAGI. V lost 4 bases, J lost 4 bases, and 14 bases lay in between. CDR3 sequence: CASSFRDGYYNEQFF. CDR3 DNA: TGTGCCAGCAGTTTCCGGGACGGGTATTACAATGAGCAGTTCTTC.

This clonotype has more than one count but fewer than ten. This chain uses TRBV6-2 or TRBV6-3 with TRBJ2-5; 9 bases are shared with TRBD1. The length of the CDR3 is 17 residues. The germline CDR1 and CDR2 sequences are MNHEY and SVGEGT. The trim removed 6 bases at V and 4 bases at J, leaving 15 bases unmatched. The CDR3 nucleotides read TGTGCCAGCAGCCCTCTCGGGACAGGGAAGGACCGAGAGACCCAGTACTTC. Its protein is CASSPLGTGKDRETQYF.

In regard to this clonotype: This may stem from a read error, because a much larger clone lies one nucleotide away. The rearrangement joins TRBV20-1 to TRBJ2-7; D is uncertain. Germline V gives CDR1 DFQATT, CDR2 SNEGSKA (reference sequence). The CDR3 is 15 residues long. V was pared by 0 bases and J by 6 bases, with 18 bases between. CDR3 amino acids: CSARDPRAAPLEQYF. CDR3 coding DNA: TGCAGTGCTAGAGATCCAAGGGCTGCCCCTCTCGAGCAGTACTTC.

The chain uses TRBV11-2 and TRBJ2-1; 8 positions agree with TRBD2. This CDR3 has 15 residues. Per the germline V gene, CDR1 is SGHAT and CDR2 is FQNNGV. V lost 1 base and J lost 9; bases outside the gene matches: 8. The CDR3 region has the DNA TGTGCCAGCAGCTTAGGAACGGGAGGGTCCGGTGAGCAGTTCTTC. Translation: CASSLGTGGSGEQFF. The full variable domain, completed using reference TRBV11-2 and TRBJ2-1, is EAGVAQSPRYKIIEKRQSVAFWCNPISGHATLYWYQQILGQGPKLLIQFQNNGVVDDSQLPKDRFSAERLKGVDSTLKIQPAKLEDSAVYLCASSLGTGGSGEQFFGPGTRLTVL.

Many counts were recorded for this clonotype. J is TRBJ2-1 and V is TRBV7-2, with 12 nucleotides matching TRBD2. J gave up 4 bases and V 0 bases, and 1 base lay outside the gene matches. CDR1 is SGHTA and CDR2 is FQGNSA in the germline V gene. CDR3 length equals 16 residues. CDR3 in amino acids: CASSLALAGGYNEQFF. The DNA of the CDR3 is TGTGCCAGCAGCTTAGCGCTAGCGGGAGGGTACAATGAGCAGTTCTTC.

This clonotype was recorded a few times. V usage is TRBV29-1 and J usage is TRBJ1-1; no reliable D call. Germline-derived CDR1 and CDR2 are SQVTM and ANQGSEA. V lost 5 bases, J lost 0 bases, and 10 bases lay in between. The CDR3 sequence is 13 residues long. CDR3 amino acids: CSVSLGMNTEAFF. CDR3 nucleotide sequence: TGCAGCGTTAGTCTGGGAATGAACACTGAAGCTTTCTTT. Full variable domain (missing parts from reference TRBV29-1 and TRBJ1-1): SAVISQKPSRDICQRGTSLTIQCQVDSQVTMMFWYRQQPGQSLTLIATANQGSEATYESGFVIDKFPISRPNLTFSTLTVSNMSPEDSSIYLCSVSLGMNTEAFFGQGTRLTVV.

This clonotype was picked up a small number of times. The CDR3 spells CSGGPRKVQYF. The CDR3 DNA is TGCAGCGGAGGGCCGCGCAAGGTCCAGTACTTC. This chain joins TRBV29-1 and TRBJ2-5; tentative D call: TRBD2 (5 bases). The CDR3 has 11 residues. The germline gives CDR1 SQVTM, CDR2 ANQGSEA. V lost 7 bases to trimming and J lost 10 bases, with 16 bases between them. The full variable domain, with the rest looked up from reference TRBV29-1 and TRBJ2-5, is SAVISQKPSRDICQRGTSLTIQCQVDSQVTMMFWYRQQPGQSLTLIATANQGSEATYESGFVIDKFPISRPNLTFSTLTVSNMSPEDSSIYLCSGGPRKVQYFGPGTRLLVL.

In its sample, this clonotype was seen a few times. This rearrangement joins TRBV27 to TRBJ2-1; D uncertain. V lost 5 bases to trimming and J lost 8 bases, with 16 bases between them. Germline CDR1 MNHEY, CDR2 SMNVEV (reference sequence). The CDR3 length is 14 residues. Here the CDR3 DNA reads TGTGCCAGCAGTCCTTCCGACGGGCGCGATGAGCAGTTCTTC. It yields the protein CASSPSDGRDEQFF.

This clonotype was observed at least ten times. V and J are TRBV7-2 and TRBJ2-2; 10 bases are a match to TRBD2. Germline values: CDR1 SGHTA, CDR2 FQGNSA. Losses at the gene ends were 5 bases for V and 5 bases for J; bases not matched to a gene: 8. The length of the CDR3 is 16 residues. This chain's CDR3 is CASSRAGGLVTGELFF. CDR3 coding DNA: TGTGCCAGCAGCCGAGCGGGGGGGTTGGTGACCGGGGAGCTGTTTTTT.